The following is a T cell receptor (beta chain) sequence with its context. Antigen unknown. Treatment defined: oral pan-JAK inhibitor, 5-10 mg twice daily. From alopecia areata patients, lesional scalp punch biopsies and peripheral blood were collected. This sample was taken from a study of CD8+ T cells in alopecia areata. Study-wide results and limits: Among the top 100, expanded CD8+ clones, as well as scalp clonality, were significantly decreased by tofacitinib.

Germline CDR1 reads SNHLY; CDR2 reads FYNNEI. The CDR3 sequence is 13 residues long. Trimming at V came to 6 bases and at J to 6 bases, leaving 5 bases not matched to a gene. In each case, RNA was isolated and then reverse transcribed into cDNA as the sequencing template. The protocol was immunoSEQ multiplex PCR, while the TCRdb copy is restricted to in-frame clones and leaves out a portion. The sample has 180,000 or so clones, 45% to 60% seen once. V and J are TRBV2 and TRBJ1-1, with TRBD1 matching 9 bases. The clonotype was recovered from a human donor with alopecia areata. The material was CD8+ T cells sorted from blood, obtained around week 54, from a patient treated with tofacitinib. CDR3 residues: CASRGQGPSEAFF. The CDR3, as DNA: TGTGCCAGCAGGGGACAGGGTCCGTCTGAAGCTTTCTTT.